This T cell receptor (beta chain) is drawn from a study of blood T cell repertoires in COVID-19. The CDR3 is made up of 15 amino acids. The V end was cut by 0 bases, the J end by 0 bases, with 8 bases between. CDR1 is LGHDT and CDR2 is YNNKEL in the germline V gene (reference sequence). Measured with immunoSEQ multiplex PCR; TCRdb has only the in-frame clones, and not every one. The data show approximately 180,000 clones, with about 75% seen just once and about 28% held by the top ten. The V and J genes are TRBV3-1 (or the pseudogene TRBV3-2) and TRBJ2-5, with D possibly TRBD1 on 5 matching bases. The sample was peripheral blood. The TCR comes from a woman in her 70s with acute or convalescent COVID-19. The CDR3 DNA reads TGTGCCAGCAGCCAAGATGACAGCTACCAAGAGACCCAGTACTTC. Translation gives CASSQDDSYQETQYF.